Described below is a single T cell receptor beta chain sequence and its context. Its target is not known. This sample was taken from a study of T cell responses to AZD1222 COVID-19 vaccine. Generated by immunoSEQ multiplex PCR, the TCRdb table keeps only in-frame clones and is missing some. This sample has some 150,000 clones, with less than 95% found just once. The germline V gene encodes CDR1 ENHRY and CDR2 SYGVKD. V was cut by 2 bases and J by 2 bases, with 1 base left in between. This CDR3 region has 11 residues. Study-wide results and caveats: Repertoire sampling was restricted to post-peak T cell response timepoints. Females outnumbered males among donors, who were mostly white British; clonal diversity was possibly underestimated. Receipt of two AZD1222 doses was followed by a rise in Spike-specific TCR breadth and depth. Close to half of all spike-specific TCRs reportedly target regions of the variants that are unmutated.

This clonotype was sampled from an adult in good health. The source was peripheral blood, collected on day 0 of AZD1222 vaccination. This chain connects TRBV10-3 to TRBJ2-7; D gene ambiguous. The CDR3 loop is CAISEAYEQYF. Written as DNA, the CDR3 is TGTGCCATCAGTGAGGCCTACGAGCAGTACTTC.